What follows are 4 T cell receptor beta chains derived from one specimen sequenced in a study of blood T cells in healthy people across ages. Using a J-beta primer mix together with a sample-barcoded 5' primer, a second PCR was run for roughly 7 to 12 cycles. TCRdb processed the 5' RACE reads anew with MiXCR; each CDR3 protein has one entry. The sample yields about 760,000 distinct CDR3 sequences, roughly 56% seen once. Material: blood. The receptors were sampled from a man aged 35 to 55 in good health.

This clonotype was seen only a few times. The chain combines TRBV5-1 with TRBJ2-1, with D maybe TRBD1 (6 bases). V was shortened by 0 bases and J by 2 bases, with 12 bases between the two germline ends. The germline CDR1 and CDR2 sequences are SGHRS and YFSETQ. The CDR3 is 16 residues long. In nucleotides, the CDR3 is TGCGCCAGCAGCTTGGTTGACAGGCCTCCCTACAATGAGCAGTTCTTC. As protein: CASSLVDRPPYNEQFF.

This clonotype was observed a handful of times. The chain uses TRBV12-3 or TRBV12-4 and TRBJ1-5; D perhaps matches TRBD1 (5 bases). Trimming took 5 bases from V and 3 from J, leaving 8 bases between them. The CDR3 loop spans 13 amino acids. CDR3 residues: CASSRQYNQPQHF. The CDR3 DNA reads TGTGCCAGCAGTAGACAGTACAATCAGCCCCAGCATTTT.

This chain uses TRBV28 with TRBJ2-1; D may be TRBD1 or TRBD2 (5 bases each). The DNA end favors TRBJ2-7, so the J call may be wrong. The CDR3 is made up of 13 amino acids. Germline CDR1 MDHEN, CDR2 SYDVKM. The CDR3 protein is CASSGTDHNEQYF. The CDR3 DNA reads TGTGCCAGCAGTGGGACGGATCACAATGAGCAGTACTTC.

The chain is built from TRBV6-2 or TRBV6-3 and TRBJ2-1; TRBD1 is a possible D gene (5 bases). Germline V gene data show CDR1 as MNHEY and CDR2 as SVGEGT. Deletions cut 0 bases from V and 3 bases from J, with 9 bases between. This CDR3 contains 15 residues. The DNA for the CDR3 is TGTGCCAGCAGTTACTCCACAGGAGTCTACAATGAGCAGTTCTTC. Residues: CASSYSTGVYNEQFF.